A selection of T cell receptor beta chains follows, all from one sample in a study of early T cells in non-severe SARS-CoV-2 infection. TCRdb used MiXCR to reprocess the 5' RACE reads, holding one entry per CDR3 protein. The table includes tens of thousands of distinct CDR3 sequences, 7.5% to 9% detected once. This sample comprised whole blood, obtained at baseline. The receptors derive from an adult who was a healthcare worker with PCR-confirmed SARS-CoV-2 infection or an uninfected control (not recorded which). CDR3s include the opening cysteine and the closing phenylalanine or tryptophan. The D gene is left open where the match is weak. Some rows have no size entry. The others give once, few or many, or a class for an expanded clone.

TRBJ2-7 few TRBV9 . TGTGCCAGCAGCAAGGACTGGCGCCTCTCCTACGAGCAGTACTTC CASSKDWRLSYEQYF
TRBJ1-5 . TRBV12-5 TRBD1 TGTGCTAGTGGTTTGGGCGGGACAGAACCCTTCAATCAGCCCCAGCATTTT CASGLGGTEPFNQPQHF
TRBJ1-5 . TRBV2 . TGTGCCAGCAGTGTTAGGACGGGAGTTCAGCCCCAGCATTTT CASSVRTGVQPQHF
TRBJ1-4 many TRBV7-9 TRBD1 TGTGCCATAGGGACAGGGTCTATAGCTAATGAAAAACTGTTTTTT CAIGTGSIANEKLFF
TRBJ1-1 few TRBV6-5 . TGTGCCAGCAGTTACGGTGCAGGGGCTGGGTTCACTGAAGCTTTCTTT CASSYGAGAGFTEAFF
TRBJ2-1 few TRBV11-2 TRBD2 TGTGCCAGCAGCTTTTACGGACTAGCGGGAGACGAGCAGTTCTTC CASSFYGLAGDEQFF
TRBJ1-3 many TRBV5-6 TRBD1 TGTGCCAGCAGCTCGAGGACAGGGGGACCTGGAAACACCATATATTTT CASSSRTGGPGNTIYF
TRBJ2-7 . TRBV12-3/TRBV12-4 . TGTGCCAGCTCCGCCCGGCCAGACGAGCAGTACTTC CASSARPDEQYF
TRBJ2-1 many TRBV5-6 . TGTGCCAGCAGCTTATATACCGTTTACAATGAGCAGTTCTTC CASSLYTVYNEQFF
TRBJ2-1 . TRBV29-1 . TGCAGCGTTGAGCGCCCTTATGGAGCTACCTCCTACAATGAGCAGTTCTTC CSVERPYGATSYNEQFF
TRBJ2-1 few TRBV20-1 . TGCAGTGCTCTAGGGGACTCCCCGGGGAATGAGCAGTTCTTC CSALGDSPGNEQFF
TRBJ2-1 many TRBV14 . TGTGCCAGCAGCCTTGAGGGGGGACAGTTCTTC CASSLEGGQFF
TRBJ1-5 many TRBV20-1 . TGCAGTGCTAGCTACGGCATAGTAGGGCAGCCCCAGCATTTT CSASYGIVGQPQHF
TRBJ1-5 many TRBV19 . TGTGCCAGTAGTTCGCAGCATTCGGAGCCCCAGCATTTT CASSSQHSEPQHF
TRBJ2-7 few TRBV14 . TGTGCCAGCAGCCAGGACCACCTCGGCTACGAGCAGTACTTC CASSQDHLGYEQYF
TRBJ2-5 . TRBV2 TRBD2 TGTGCCAGCAGTGTGTCGTTAGCGGGAGCAGTAGAGACCCAGTACTTC CASSVSLAGAVETQYF
TRBJ2-3 many TRBV6-1 TRBD2 TGTGCCAGCAGTGAACTAGCGGGGGGGCCAGATACGCAGTATTTT CASSELAGGPDTQYF
TRBJ2-7 . TRBV18 . TGTGCCAGCTCACCACTCGAGGGCCGCTCCTACGAGCAGTACTTC CASSPLEGRSYEQYF
TRBJ2-3 few TRBV20-1 . TGCAGTGCTAGAGATCCCCAGGCTGTAGCAGATACGCAGTATTTT CSARDPQAVADTQYF
TRBJ1-5 few TRBV11-3 . TGTGCCAGCAGCTTAGAGCGGCAGACACCCCAGCATTTT CASSLERQTPQHF
TRBJ2-5 few TRBV9 . TGTGCCAGCAGCGTAAGGGCAGGCGGATACCAAGAGACCCAGTACTTC CASSVRAGGYQETQYF
TRBJ2-3 few TRBV29-1 . TGCAGCGTTGGTTACTCTGCGAGCACAGATACGCAGTATTTT CSVGYSASTDTQYF
TRBJ2-5 many TRBV7-2 TRBD2 TGTGCCAGCAGCTTACGACTAGCGGGGGGGCAAGAGACCCAGTACTTC CASSLRLAGGQETQYF
TRBJ1-2 few TRBV25-1 . TGTGCCAGCAGTGAAGACAGGCTACCTCCACTCTATGGCTACACCTTC CASSEDRLPPLYGYTF
TRBJ2-7 . TRBV12-5 TRBD1 TGTGCTAGTGGCACCGGACAGGGGGCTTGGGAGCAGTACTTC CASGTGQGAWEQYF
TRBJ2-7 . TRBV5-4 TRBD2 TGTGCCAGCAGCTTGACACTAGCGGGCTACGAGCAGTACTTC CASSLTLAGYEQYF
TRBJ1-1 once TRBV12-3/TRBV12-4 . TGTGCCAGCAGTCACTCAGGGGCGGGGGACACTGAAGCTTTCTTT CASSHSGAGDTEAFF